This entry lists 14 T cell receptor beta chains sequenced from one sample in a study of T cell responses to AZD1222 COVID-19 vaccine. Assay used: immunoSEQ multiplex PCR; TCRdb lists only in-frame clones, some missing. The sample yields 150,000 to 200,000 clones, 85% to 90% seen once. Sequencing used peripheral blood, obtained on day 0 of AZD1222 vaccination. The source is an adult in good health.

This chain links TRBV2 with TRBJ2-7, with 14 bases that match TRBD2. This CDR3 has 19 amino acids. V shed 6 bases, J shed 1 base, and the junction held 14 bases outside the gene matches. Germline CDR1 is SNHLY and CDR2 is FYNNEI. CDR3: CASRGLAGDRPPTSYEQYF. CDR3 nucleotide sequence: TGTGCCAGCAGGGGACTAGCGGGGGACCGACCACCGACTTCCTACGAGCAGTACTTC.

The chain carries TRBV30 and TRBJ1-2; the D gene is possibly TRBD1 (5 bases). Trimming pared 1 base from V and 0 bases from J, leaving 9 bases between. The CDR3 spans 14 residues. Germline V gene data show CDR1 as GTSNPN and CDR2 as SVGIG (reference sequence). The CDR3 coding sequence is TGTGCCTGGAGTGCAGGGACGGCTAACTATGGCTACACCTTC. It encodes CAWSAGTANYGYTF.

CDR3 amino acids: CASSQRMETQYF. DNA for the CDR3: TGTGCCAGCAGCCAACGAATGGAGACCCAGTACTTC. The V and J genes are TRBV3-1 (or the pseudogene TRBV3-2) and TRBJ2-5; D gene uncertain. The CDR3 loop spans 12 amino acids. The V end was cut by 2 bases, the J end by 5 bases, with 6 bases between. Germline V lookup: CDR1 LGHDT, CDR2 YNNKEL (reference sequence).

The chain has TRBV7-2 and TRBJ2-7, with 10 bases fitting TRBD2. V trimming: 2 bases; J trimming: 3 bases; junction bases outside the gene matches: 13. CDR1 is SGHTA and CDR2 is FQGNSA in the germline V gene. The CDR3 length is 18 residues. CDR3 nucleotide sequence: TGTGCCAGCAGCTTAAGGGGCAGCGGGGGGGCCAGAGACTACGAGCAGTACTTC. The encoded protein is CASSLRGSGGARDYEQYF.

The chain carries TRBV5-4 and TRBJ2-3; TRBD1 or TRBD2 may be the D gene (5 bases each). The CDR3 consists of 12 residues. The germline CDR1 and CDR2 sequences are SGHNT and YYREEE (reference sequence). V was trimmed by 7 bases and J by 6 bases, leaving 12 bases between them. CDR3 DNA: TGTGCCAGCCGGGCAGGGAGTGATACGCAGTATTTT. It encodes CASRAGSDTQYF. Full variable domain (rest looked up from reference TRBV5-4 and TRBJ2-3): ETGVTQSPTHLIKTRGQQVTLRCSSQSGHNTVSWYQQALGQGPQFIFQYYREEENGRGNFPPRFSGLQFPNYSSELNVNALELDDSALYLCASRAGSDTQYFGPGTRLTVL.

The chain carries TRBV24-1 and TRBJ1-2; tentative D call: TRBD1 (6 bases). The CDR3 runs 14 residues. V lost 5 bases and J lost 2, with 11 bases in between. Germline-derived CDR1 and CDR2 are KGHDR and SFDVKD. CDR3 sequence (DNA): TGTGCCACCAGTGGCAGTACAGGGAACTATGGCTACACCTTC. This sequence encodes CATSGSTGNYGYTF.

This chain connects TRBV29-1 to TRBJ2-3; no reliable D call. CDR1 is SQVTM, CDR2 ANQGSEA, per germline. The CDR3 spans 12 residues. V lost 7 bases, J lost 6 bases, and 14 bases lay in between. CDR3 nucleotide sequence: TGCAGCGCCCCGAGCTTTACGGATACGCAGTATTTT. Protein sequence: CSAPSFTDTQYF.

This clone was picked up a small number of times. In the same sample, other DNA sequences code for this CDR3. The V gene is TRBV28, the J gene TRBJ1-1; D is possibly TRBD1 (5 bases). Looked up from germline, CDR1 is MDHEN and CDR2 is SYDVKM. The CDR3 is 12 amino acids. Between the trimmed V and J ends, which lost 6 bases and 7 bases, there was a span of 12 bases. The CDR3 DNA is TGTGCCAGCAGAACGGGACGGGGTGAAGCTTTCTTT. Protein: CASRTGRGEAFF.

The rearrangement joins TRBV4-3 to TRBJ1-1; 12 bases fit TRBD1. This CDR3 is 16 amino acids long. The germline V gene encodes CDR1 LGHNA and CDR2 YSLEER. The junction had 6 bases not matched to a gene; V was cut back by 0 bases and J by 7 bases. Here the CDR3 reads CASSQDMGQGAFEAFF. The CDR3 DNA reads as TGCGCCAGCAGCCAAGATATGGGACAGGGGGCTTTTGAAGCTTTCTTT.

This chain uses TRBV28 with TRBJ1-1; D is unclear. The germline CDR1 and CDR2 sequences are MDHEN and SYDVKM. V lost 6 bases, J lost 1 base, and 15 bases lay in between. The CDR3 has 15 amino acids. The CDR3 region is CASSRWAEGNTEAFF. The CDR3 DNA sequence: TGTGCCAGCAGCCGGTGGGCTGAAGGGAACACTGAAGCTTTCTTT.

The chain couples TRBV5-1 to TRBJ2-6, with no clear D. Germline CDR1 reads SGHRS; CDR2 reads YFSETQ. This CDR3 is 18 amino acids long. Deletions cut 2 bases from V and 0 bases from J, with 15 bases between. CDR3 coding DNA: TGCGCCAGCAGCTTCGCCGGCGGTCCGTTCTCTGGGGCCAACGTCCTGACTTTC. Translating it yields CASSFAGGPFSGANVLTF.

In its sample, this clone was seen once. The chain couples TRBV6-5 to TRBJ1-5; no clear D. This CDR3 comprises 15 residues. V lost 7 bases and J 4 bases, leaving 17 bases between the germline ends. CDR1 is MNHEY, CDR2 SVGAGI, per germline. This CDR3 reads CASTPAGLQNQPQHF. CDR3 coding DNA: TGTGCCAGCACCCCGGCAGGCCTACAAAATCAGCCCCAGCATTTT.

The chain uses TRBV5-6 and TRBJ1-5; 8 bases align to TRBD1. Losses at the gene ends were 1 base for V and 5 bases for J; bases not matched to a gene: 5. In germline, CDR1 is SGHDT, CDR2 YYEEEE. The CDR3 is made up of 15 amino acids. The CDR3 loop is CASSLNDRGDQPQHF. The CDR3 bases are TGTGCCAGCAGCTTGAACGACAGGGGCGATCAGCCCCAGCATTTT.

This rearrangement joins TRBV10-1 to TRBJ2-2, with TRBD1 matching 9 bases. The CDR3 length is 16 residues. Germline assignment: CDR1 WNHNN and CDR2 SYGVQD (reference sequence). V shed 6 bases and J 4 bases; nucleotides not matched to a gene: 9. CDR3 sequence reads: CASSPPGQGITGELFF. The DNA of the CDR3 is TGCGCCAGCAGCCCCCCGGGACAGGGAATCACCGGGGAGCTGTTTTTT.